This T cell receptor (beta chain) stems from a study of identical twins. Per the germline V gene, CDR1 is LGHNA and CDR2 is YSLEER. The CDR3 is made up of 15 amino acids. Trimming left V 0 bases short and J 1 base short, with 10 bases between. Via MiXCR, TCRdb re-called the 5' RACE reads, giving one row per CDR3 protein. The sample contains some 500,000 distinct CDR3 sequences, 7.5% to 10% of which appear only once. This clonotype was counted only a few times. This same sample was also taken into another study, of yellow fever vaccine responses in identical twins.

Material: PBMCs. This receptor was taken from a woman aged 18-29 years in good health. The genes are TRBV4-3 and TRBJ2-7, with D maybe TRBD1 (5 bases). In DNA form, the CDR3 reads TGCGCCAGCAGCCAAGATCCTCAGGGTTCCTACGAGCAGTACTTC. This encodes CASSQDPQGSYEQYF.